The T cell receptor (beta chain) under discussion was sequenced for a study of control samples from healthy donors and cancer patients. Measured with immunoSEQ multiplex PCR; TCRdb has only the in-frame clones, and not every one. Among approximately 180,000 clones listed, 85% to 95% were seen once. V was cut by 7 bases and J by 6 bases, with 18 bases left in between. The CDR3 is 15 residues long. Germline V gene data show CDR1 as LNHDA and CDR2 as SQIVND (reference sequence). The receptor was isolated from a woman aged 18-29 years in good health. This chain connects TRBV19 to TRBJ2-2, with D uncertain. The sequenced material came from blood. The CDR3 reads CASTTNLVYPGELFF. The DNA for the CDR3 is TGTGCCAGTACCACCAACCTAGTCTATCCCGGGGAGCTGTTTTTT.